This entry lists 22 T cell receptor beta chains sequenced from one sample in a study of blood T cell repertoires in COVID-19. Clones were sequenced by immunoSEQ multiplex PCR, and TCRdb holds only the in-frame ones, with some missing. The table shows about 180,000 clones, with under 90% occurring only once. The source material was PBMCs or T cells enriched from blood (not recorded which). The receptor set was obtained from a man aged 55 to 70 who had recovered from COVID-19.

The V call is TRBV4-1, the J call TRBJ1-2; tentatively, D is TRBD1 (5 bases). The CDR3 is 15 amino acids. Germline CDR1 and CDR2: MGHRA and YSYEKL. The germline V and J ends were trimmed by 0 bases and 8 bases, with 16 bases remaining between them. CDR3 bases: TGCGCCAGCAGCCAAGAGGGGCAGCGCCTAGGAGGCTACACCTTC. Translating gives CASSQEGQRLGGYTF.

This clone turned up a few times. The rearrangement joins TRBV27 to TRBJ1-6; D gene uncertain. Germline assignment: CDR1 MNHEY and CDR2 SMNVEV (reference sequence). The V and J ends lost 5 bases and 7 bases respectively, with 24 bases between them. This CDR3 spans 18 amino acids. Written as DNA, the CDR3 is TGTGCCAGCAGTAGGCAGAGGCCTACCCGAGTGACGAATTCACCCCTCCACTTT. This codes for CASSRQRPTRVTNSPLHF.

The chain employs TRBV7-8 and TRBJ2-7; possibly TRBD2 for D (6 bases). The CDR3 length is 14 residues. Per the germline V gene, CDR1 is SGHVS and CDR2 is FQNEAQ. V shed 5 bases and J shed 0 bases, with 11 bases lying between them. The CDR3 DNA reads TGTGCCAGCAGCGGTTGGGGGGACTCCTACGAGCAGTACTTC. Translating gives CASSGWGDSYEQYF.

V usage is TRBV7-9 and J usage is TRBJ1-4; unclear D gene. Germline V CDR1 and CDR2: SEHNR, FQNEAQ (reference sequence). The CDR3 runs to 17 residues. Trimming took 5 bases from V and 6 from J, leaving 22 bases between them. CDR3 sequence reads: CASSPNGPGLMDEKLFF. DNA for the CDR3: TGTGCCAGCAGCCCCAACGGACCCGGACTGATGGATGAAAAACTGTTTTTT.

As to this clone: This sample also contains other DNA sequences that code for the same CDR3. This chain links TRBV9 with TRBJ2-7; TRBD2 matches 10 bases. Germline lookup yields CDR1 SGDLS and CDR2 YYNGEE. V lost 1 base, J lost 5 bases, and 3 bases stayed unmatched. The CDR3 covers 14 residues. DNA for the CDR3: TGTGCCAGCAGCGTAAGGCTAGCGGGAGACGAGCAGTACTTC. It is translated as CASSVRLAGDEQYF.

V is TRBV2 and J is TRBJ1-5; D possibly corresponds to TRBD1 (5 bases). The V gene lost 4 bases and the J gene lost 1 base, with 14 bases spanning the gap. This CDR3 is built from 16 residues. The V gene's germline CDR1 is SNHLY and CDR2 FYNNEI. In DNA form, the CDR3 reads TGTGCCAGCAGTGTAACCCACAGGACCAGCAATCAGCCCCAGCATTTT. Protein product: CASSVTHRTSNQPQHF.

The J gene is TRBJ2-3, the V gene TRBV9; 12 bases align to TRBD2. The J segment lost 5 bases and the V segment lost 0 bases, leaving 7 bases of the junction unmatched. The CDR3 consists of 17 residues. The V gene's germline CDR1 is SGDLS and CDR2 YYNGEE. The CDR3, as DNA: TGTGCCAGCAGCGTAGAGGGTACTAGCGGGGGGTTAGATACGCAGTATTTT. It encodes CASSVEGTSGGLDTQYF.

The V call is TRBV10-3, the J call TRBJ1-5, with 9 bases fitting TRBD1. V shed 3 bases and J 3 bases; nucleotides not matched to a gene: 6. Germline assignment: CDR1 ENHRY and CDR2 SYGVKD. The CDR3 totals 16 residues. CDR3 protein: CAISEKDRGYNQPQHF. CDR3 coding DNA: TGTGCCATCAGTGAAAAAGACAGGGGGTACAATCAGCCCCAGCATTTT.

The chain joins TRBV5-1 to TRBJ2-3; unclear D gene. Looked up from germline, CDR1 is SGHRS and CDR2 is YFSETQ. This CDR3 has 14 amino acids. V gave up 2 bases and J gave up 0 bases, with 7 bases separating them. DNA of the CDR3: TGCGCCAGCAGCTTCCAGACTAGCACAGATACGCAGTATTTT. As protein: CASSFQTSTDTQYF.

This clone was counted only a few times. The chain combines TRBV6-1 with TRBJ1-3, with 8 bases aligning to TRBD1. This CDR3 has 17 residues. The trim removed 4 bases at V and 0 bases at J, leaving 8 bases unmatched. The germline gives CDR1 MNHNS, CDR2 SASEGT. CDR3 sequence reads: CASSAFSGQASGNTIYF. Written as DNA, the CDR3 is TGTGCCAGCAGTGCGTTTTCGGGACAGGCCTCTGGAAACACCATATATTTT.

V usage is TRBV4-1 and J usage is TRBJ1-6, with D possibly TRBD1 on 6 matching bases. The germline gives CDR1 MGHRA, CDR2 YSYEKL. The CDR3 spans 15 residues. V lost 4 bases, J lost 7 bases, and 14 bases lay in between. CDR3 residues: CASSLHRVSNSPLHF. CDR3 DNA: TGCGCCAGCAGCCTCCACAGGGTTTCGAATTCACCCCTCCACTTT.

The chain couples TRBV11-2 to TRBJ2-5; 7 positions match TRBD2. CDR1 is SGHAT, CDR2 FQNNGV, per germline. This CDR3 is 17 amino acids long. V shed 0 bases and J 1 base; nucleotides not matched to a gene: 8. The CDR3 DNA sequence: TGTGCCAGCAGCTTAGATCTTGCTAGCGGCTTCCAAGAGACCCAGTACTTC. Translation gives CASSLDLASGFQETQYF.

The genes are TRBV7-2 and TRBJ2-7; 9 bases line up with TRBD2. The length of the CDR3 is 17 residues. V gave up 4 bases and J gave up 2 bases; unmatched junction bases: 12. The germline CDR1 and CDR2 sequences are SGHTA and FQGNSA. The CDR3 is CASSSHSRREGAYEQYF. The DNA for the CDR3 is TGTGCCAGCAGCTCCCACTCGAGGCGGGAGGGTGCCTACGAGCAGTACTTC.

The V and J genes are TRBV7-2 and TRBJ2-1; D not resolved. The CDR3 runs to 11 residues. V was shortened by 1 base and J by 7 bases, with 2 bases between the two germline ends. From germline, CDR1 is SGHTA and CDR2 FQGNSA. The CDR3 region is CASSLVNEQFF. DNA of the CDR3: TGTGCCAGCAGCTTAGTAAATGAGCAGTTCTTC.

The chain recombines TRBV9 with TRBJ1-6; D not certain. CDR1 is SGDLS, CDR2 YYNGEE, per germline. This CDR3 spans 14 amino acids. Trimming left V 0 bases short and J 5 bases short, with 6 bases between. CDR3 coding DNA: TGTGCCAGCAGCGTAGCTACAGATAATTCACCCCTCCACTTT. This encodes CASSVATDNSPLHF.

The V and J genes are TRBV4-2 and TRBJ1-4; 7 bases map to TRBD1. Germline V gene lookup returns CDR1 LGHNA and CDR2 YNFKEQ. The CDR3 is made up of 13 amino acids. Trimming cost V 0 bases and J 10 bases; bases outside gene matches: 2. The CDR3 DNA reads TGTGCCAGCAGCCAAGAAACAGGGGCAAAACTGTTTTTT. Its translation is CASSQETGAKLFF.

This clone was found once. This chain links TRBV19 with TRBJ1-2; TRBD1 is a possible D gene (5 bases). Germline CDR1 is LNHDA and CDR2 is SQIVND (reference sequence). This CDR3 comprises 14 residues. Trimming stripped 8 bases from V and 0 bases from J, with 13 bases between. Written as DNA, the CDR3 is TGTGCCAGTCGTTCAGGGCAAACTAACTATGGCTACACCTTC. The encoded protein is CASRSGQTNYGYTF.

The chain joins TRBV21-1 to TRBJ2-2; TRBD2, the table's D call, lacks a check against the DNA. TRBV21-1 is annotated as a pseudogene. CDR3 length equals 14 residues. The CDR3 DNA reads TGTGCCAGCAGCAAAGGCGTAGACACCGGGGAGCTGTTTTTT. Its protein product is CASSKGVDTGELFF.

CDR3 DNA: TGTGCCTGCGGGGCAGGGGGTCAAGAGACCCAGTACTTC. It encodes CACGAGGQETQYF. J is TRBJ2-5 and V is TRBV30; 7 bases are shared with TRBD1. From germline, CDR1 is GTSNPN and CDR2 SVGIG (reference sequence). V gave up 6 bases and J gave up 2 bases; unmatched junction bases: 6. The length of the CDR3 is 13 residues. Combining the CDR3 with reference TRBV30 and TRBJ2-5 gives the whole variable domain SQTIHQWPATLVQPVGSPLSLECTVEGTSNPNLYWYRQAAGRGLQLLFYSVGIGQISSEVPQNLSASRPQDRQFILSSKKLLLSDSGFYLCACGAGGQETQYFGPGTRLLVL.

This clone was counted between two and nine times. J is TRBJ2-1 and V is TRBV27; 12 bases match TRBD2. The CDR3 has 15 amino acids. Germline V gene lookup returns CDR1 MNHEY and CDR2 SMNVEV (reference sequence). The V gene end was trimmed by 5 bases and the J gene end by 8 bases; junction bases not matched to a gene: 7. This CDR3 reads CASSLGTSGFDEQFF. The CDR3 bases are TGTGCCAGCAGTCTCGGGACTAGCGGGTTTGATGAGCAGTTCTTC.

This clone has only a few counts. The genes are TRBV28 and TRBJ1-1, with a possible D match to TRBD1 (5 bases). Germline values: CDR1 MDHEN, CDR2 SYDVKM. V shed 8 bases and J shed 0 bases, with 22 bases lying between them. The CDR3 runs to 17 residues. In nucleotides, the CDR3 is TGTGCCAGCCCTCCCCCACGTCAGGGCACCATGAACACTGAAGCTTTCTTT. Translating it yields CASPPPRQGTMNTEAFF. Complete variable domain (other parts from reference TRBV28 and TRBJ1-1): DVKVTQSSRYLVKRTGEKVFLECVQDMDHENMFWYRQDPGLGLRLIYFSYDVKMKEKGDIPEGYSVSREKKERFSLILESASTNQTSMYLCASPPPRQGTMNTEAFFGQGTRLTVV.

This chain joins TRBV24-1 and TRBJ2-7, with a tentative D call TRBD2 (6 bases). V lost 6 bases to trimming and J lost 0 bases, with 11 bases between them. The CDR3 runs 14 residues. Germline lookup yields CDR1 KGHDR and CDR2 SFDVKD. CDR3 region: CATSRGRTSYEQYF. The CDR3 bases are TGTGCCACCAGTAGAGGGAGGACCTCCTACGAGCAGTACTTC.